This TCR beta chain was documented in a study of Ad26.COV2.S vaccination and SARS-CoV-2 variants (dated by TCRdb to the early 2020s). About the study as a whole: Donors in the vaccine arm were drawn from COV1001, a phase I-IIa trial of Ad26.COV2.S in healthy adults that was multicentre, randomized, double-blind and placebo-controlled. Ad26.COV2.S was administered intramuscularly at 5 x 10^10 or 1 x 10^11 viral particles, either as a single shot or as two shots given 56 days apart. TCRbeta repertoire sequencing was used to assess the specificity and breadth of SARS-CoV-2-reactive T cell receptors after Ad26.COV2.S vaccination. A total of around 32 samples were included in the TCR-sequenced set, comprising about 20 Ad26.COV2.S vaccine recipients, 5 placebo recipients and 8 SARS-CoV-2 convalescent individuals. Trial participants were randomized into five groups of five: low-dose or high-dose Ad26.COV2.S given once or twice, or placebo on both occasions. Investigators did not know the trial group allocation while performing experiments and assessing outcomes.

The immunoSEQ Assay was used to sequence TCRbeta CDR3 regions. After extraction, genomic DNA underwent amplification by bias-controlled multiplex PCR, followed by high-throughput sequencing. Regarding the original processing steps: To quantify the absolute abundance of each unique TCRbeta CDR3 region, sequences were collapsed and filtered. T cell fraction was estimated by normalizing TCRbeta template counts to usable DNA, which was measured by amplifying reference genes present in all nucleated cells. Repertoire TCRs were annotated as SARS-CoV-2-specific by exact matching of V gene, CDR3 amino acid sequence and J gene to a known reactive TCR set. The reference SARS-CoV-2 TCR set was obtained from MIRA and was filtered for enrichment in COVID-19-positive ImmuneCODE repertoires, whereby public or cross-reactive TCRs were removed. Using the MIRA antigens, annotated TCRs were further analysed by specific ORF or by position within an ORF. Breadth was defined as annotated unique rearrangements over total unique productive rearrangements; depth was the summed frequency of those rearrangements. TCR breadth was compared between groups using two-sided Wilcoxon rank-sum tests. Imported from immuneACCESS, the table was reduced by TCRdb to in-frame sequences with V and J called. These copies leave out some clones; in studies compared against another copy, an unresolved V gene accounts for under half, and the cause of the remainder is not known. From that table come the V and J calls and clone size; the DNA was used to work out D and trimming. Counted in this sample were 350,000 to 500,000 clones; 88% of them appeared once. The top ten hold 3.6% of the sample.

With respect to this clone: It has no known antigen specificity. The sample holds no much larger clone one base away, and base qualities are not on file.

CDR1 is given as SEHNR and CDR2 as FQNEAQ, both from the germline V gene (reference sequence). From V the trimming removes 6 bases and from J it removes 0 bases, while the gene matches leave 4 bases of the junction unaccounted for. The CDR3 runs 15 residues from the cysteine to the phenylalanine. Only CDR3 DNA remains: 45 bases, in frame from the first base. Study-wide conclusions, independent of this receptor: The study lacked the statistical power to compare responses across vaccine doses or regimens. After vaccination, substantial breadth of spike-specific CD8+ and CD4+ T cell responses was reported. Higher spike-specific TCR breadth was observed in Ad26.COV2.S recipients than in placebo recipients (P = 0.0014). The authors noted that the TCR breadth and depth analyses may have underestimated total T cell responses. Non-spike TCR breadth was comparable between vaccine and placebo recipients, consistent with the vaccine containing only spike.

Taken with the paper, the label for treatment or condition translates to: over 15 received Ad26.COV2.S at low or high dose, single or two shots; several received placebo; per-sample allocation not given. Repertoires of vaccine and placebo recipients were sequenced from samples collected on day 63 after the first injection. In Cohort 1b, about 27 adults aged 18-55 years were enrolled at a single site in Boston, USA, between 29 July and 7 August 2020. Ad26.COV2.S consisted of a replication-incompetent adenovirus type 26 vector by which a prefusion-stabilized SARS-CoV-2 spike protein from the original Wuhan strain was expressed.

This sequence originates from a person aged 18-60 years who received the Ad26.COV2.S COVID-19 vaccine or a placebo. The rearrangement combines TRBV7-9 with TRBJ2-2; 7 central nucleotides agree with TRBD1. Sample: peripheral blood, taken in a trial of Ad26.COV2.S vaccine versus placebo. The bases read TGTGCCAGCAGATCGACAGGGACGAACACCGGGGAGCTGTTTTTT. Its translation is CASRSTGTNTGELFF.